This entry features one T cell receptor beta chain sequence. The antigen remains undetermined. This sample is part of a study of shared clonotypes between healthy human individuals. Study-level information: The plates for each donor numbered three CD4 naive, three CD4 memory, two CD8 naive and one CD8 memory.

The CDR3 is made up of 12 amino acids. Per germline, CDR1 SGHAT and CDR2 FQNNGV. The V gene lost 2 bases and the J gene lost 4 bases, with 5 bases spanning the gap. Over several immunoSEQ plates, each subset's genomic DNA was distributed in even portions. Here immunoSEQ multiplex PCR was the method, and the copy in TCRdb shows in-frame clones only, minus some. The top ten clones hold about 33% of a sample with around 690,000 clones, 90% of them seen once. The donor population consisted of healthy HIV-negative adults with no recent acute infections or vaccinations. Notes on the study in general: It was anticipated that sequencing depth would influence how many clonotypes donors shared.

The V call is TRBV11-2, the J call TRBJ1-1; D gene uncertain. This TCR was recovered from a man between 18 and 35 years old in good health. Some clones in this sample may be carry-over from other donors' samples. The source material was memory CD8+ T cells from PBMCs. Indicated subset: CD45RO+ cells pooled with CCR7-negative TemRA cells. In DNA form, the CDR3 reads TGTGCCAGCAGCTTAACTGGCACTGAAGCTTTCTTT. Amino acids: CASSLTGTEAFF.